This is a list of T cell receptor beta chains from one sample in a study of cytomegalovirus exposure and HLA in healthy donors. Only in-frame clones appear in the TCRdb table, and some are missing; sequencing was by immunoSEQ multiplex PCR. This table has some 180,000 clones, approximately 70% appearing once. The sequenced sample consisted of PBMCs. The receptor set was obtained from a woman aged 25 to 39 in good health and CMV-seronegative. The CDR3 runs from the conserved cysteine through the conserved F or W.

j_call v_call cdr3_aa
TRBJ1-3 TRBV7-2 CASTRTAGNTIYF
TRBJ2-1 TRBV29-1 CSVTSGRALNEQFF
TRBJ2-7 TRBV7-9 CASSQIEYEQYF
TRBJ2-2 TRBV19 CATKPYRGVNTGELFF
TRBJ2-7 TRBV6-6 CASSYSSTGYDEQYF
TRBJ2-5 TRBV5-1 CASSPGQGAHETQYF
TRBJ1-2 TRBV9 CASTPGVGGENEAYGYTF
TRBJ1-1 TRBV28 CASSTYRVEAFF
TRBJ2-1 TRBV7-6 CASSLATRLRSYNEQFF
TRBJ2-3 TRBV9 CASSGRLSPTDTQYF
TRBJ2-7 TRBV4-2 CASSPSLGQGAHEQYF
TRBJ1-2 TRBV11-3 CASSLGTGGWSGYTF
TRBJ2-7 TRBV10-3 CAIMMAGAYEQYF
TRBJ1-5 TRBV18 CASSPSGSNQPQHF
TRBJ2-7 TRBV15 CATSRGWGGTPYEQYF
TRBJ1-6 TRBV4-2 CASSPRTGPNSPLHF
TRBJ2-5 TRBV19 CASNPGGVVRETQYF
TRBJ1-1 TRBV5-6 CASSLSFWSMNTEAFF
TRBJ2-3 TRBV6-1 CASSELAGNIDTQYF
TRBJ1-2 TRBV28 CASSLGPTGIYGYTF
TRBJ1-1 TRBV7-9 CASSYRGGVTEAFF
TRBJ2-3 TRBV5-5 CASSGGQLLTDTQYF
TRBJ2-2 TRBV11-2 CASSFKRQVNTGELFF
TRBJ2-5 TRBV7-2 CASSPVAVQETQYF
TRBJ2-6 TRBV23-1 CASSHRDRGDISGANVLTF
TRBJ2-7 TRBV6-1 CASSEDRGPYEQYF
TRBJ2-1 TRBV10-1 CASTGFGEQFF
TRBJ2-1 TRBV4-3 CASSQDLAAPIRGLNEQFF
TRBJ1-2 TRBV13 CASSLAFEGRASANYGYTF
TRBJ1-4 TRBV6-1 CASSGGLATNEKLFF
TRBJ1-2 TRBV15 CATSKQGAQGYGYTF
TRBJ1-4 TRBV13 CASRDRVSSDEKLFF
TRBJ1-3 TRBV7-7 CASSPEDRLHSGNTIYF
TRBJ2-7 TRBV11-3 CASSLGGDTYEQYF
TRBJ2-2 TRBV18 CASSPQVNTGELFF
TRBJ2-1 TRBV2 CASSDVRFSYNEQFF
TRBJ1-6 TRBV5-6 CASSLESLPLHF
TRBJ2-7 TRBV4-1 CASSQERTGAWEQYF
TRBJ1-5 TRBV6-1 CASRDDRGGNQPQHF
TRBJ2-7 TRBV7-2 CASSSDQWGGEQYF
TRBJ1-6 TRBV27 CASSPTGQYYNSPLHF
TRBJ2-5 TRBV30 CAWTGKMETQYF
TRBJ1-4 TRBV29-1 CSVEGEQGAWEAEKLFF
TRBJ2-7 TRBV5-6 CASSIRGQGYEQYF
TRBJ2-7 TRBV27 CASSNLTSGGVYEQYF
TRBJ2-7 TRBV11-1 CASSANTNYEQYF
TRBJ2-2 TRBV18 CASSPLEAGVGGELFF
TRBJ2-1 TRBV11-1 CASGDRDAGDEQFF
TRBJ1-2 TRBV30 CAWNNRAYGYTF
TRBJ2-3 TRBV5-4 CASRNPGTGRTDTQYF